The following is a T cell receptor beta chain sequence with its context. This sample is drawn from a study of shared clonotypes between healthy human individuals. Deep-level running was used for the assay. For sorted subsets, approximately 0.2 ug DNA per replicate equaled approximately 30,000 T cell genomes. Sequencing was performed with immunoSEQ multiplex PCR; in TCRdb, only in-frame clones are kept and a portion is missing. Of about 2 million clones listed, over 85% are singletons. The CDR3 has 16 residues. The germline V gene encodes CDR1 SGHTA and CDR2 FQGNSA. Trimming cost V 5 bases and J 0 bases; bases outside gene matches: 4. Healthy and HIV-negative, the adult donors had no recent acute infections or vaccinations.

This TCR was sampled from a man aged 18 to 30 in good health. The specimen sequenced was naive CD4+ T cells sorted from blood. Subset described: CD45RA+ positively selected. The chain couples TRBV7-2 to TRBJ2-1, with 10 positions matching TRBD2. Here the CDR3 DNA reads TGTGCCAGCAGCCTAACTAGCGGGAACTCCTACAATGAGCAGTTCTTC. This encodes CASSLTSGNSYNEQFF.